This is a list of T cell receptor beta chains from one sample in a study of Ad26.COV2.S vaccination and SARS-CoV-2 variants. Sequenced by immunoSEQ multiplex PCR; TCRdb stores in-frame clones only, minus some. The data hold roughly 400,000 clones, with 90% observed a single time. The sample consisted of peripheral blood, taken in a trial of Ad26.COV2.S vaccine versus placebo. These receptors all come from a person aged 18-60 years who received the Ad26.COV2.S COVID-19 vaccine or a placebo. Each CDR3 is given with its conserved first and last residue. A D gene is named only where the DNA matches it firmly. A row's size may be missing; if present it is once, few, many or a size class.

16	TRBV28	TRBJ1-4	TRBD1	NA	TGTGCCAGCAGTTTATGGGGGACAGGGACCGGGCAAAAACTGTTTTTT	CASSLWGTGTGQKLFF
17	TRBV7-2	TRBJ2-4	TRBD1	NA	TGTGCCAGCAGCTTAGACTTCGGACAGGGGGCCAAAAACATTCAGTACTTC	CASSLDFGQGAKNIQYF
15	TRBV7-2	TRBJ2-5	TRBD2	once	TGTGCCAGCAGCTTAACTAGCGATTTCGGGGAGACCCAGTACTTC	CASSLTSDFGETQYF
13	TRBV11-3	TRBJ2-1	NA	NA	TGTGCCAGCAGCTTAGGCACCTACAATGAGCAGTTCTTC	CASSLGTYNEQFF
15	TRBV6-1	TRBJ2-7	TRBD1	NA	TGTGCCAGCAGTGAAGCCGGGACAGGGGGTCACGAGCAGTACTTC	CASSEAGTGGHEQYF
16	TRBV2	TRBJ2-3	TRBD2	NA	TGTGCCAGCAGTTTACCGGGACTAGCGGGAAGAAGTACGCAGTATTTT	CASSLPGLAGRSTQYF
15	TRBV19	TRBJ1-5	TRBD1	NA	TGTGCCAGTAGTATTGGACAGGGAGGCAATCAGCCCCAGCATTTT	CASSIGQGGNQPQHF
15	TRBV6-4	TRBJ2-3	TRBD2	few	TGTGCCAGCAGTGAAAAGGCTAGCGGGACAGATACGCAGTATTTT	CASSEKASGTDTQYF
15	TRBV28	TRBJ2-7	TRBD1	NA	TGTGCCAGCAGTCTAAGACAGGGCATCTCCTACGAGCAGTACTTC	CASSLRQGISYEQYF
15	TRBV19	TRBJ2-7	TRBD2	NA	TGTGCCAGTACCTCCAGGGTAGCGGGGGCCTACGAGCAGTACTTC	CASTSRVAGAYEQYF
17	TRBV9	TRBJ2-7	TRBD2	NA	TGTGCCAGCAGCCAAACAGCTAGAGCGGGAGGGCAGGTCGAGCAGTACTTC	CASSQTARAGGQVEQYF
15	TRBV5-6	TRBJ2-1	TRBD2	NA	TGTGCCAGCAGCTTGGGGTTAGCGGGAGGGGTTGAGCAGTTCTTC	CASSLGLAGGVEQFF
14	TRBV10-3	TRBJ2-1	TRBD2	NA	TGTGCCATCATGAGTAGCGGGGGCCTCAATGAGCAGTTCTTC	CAIMSSGGLNEQFF
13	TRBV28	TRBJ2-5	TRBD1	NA	TGTGCCAGCCGGGACAGGTACCAAGAGACCCAGTACTTC	CASRDRYQETQYF